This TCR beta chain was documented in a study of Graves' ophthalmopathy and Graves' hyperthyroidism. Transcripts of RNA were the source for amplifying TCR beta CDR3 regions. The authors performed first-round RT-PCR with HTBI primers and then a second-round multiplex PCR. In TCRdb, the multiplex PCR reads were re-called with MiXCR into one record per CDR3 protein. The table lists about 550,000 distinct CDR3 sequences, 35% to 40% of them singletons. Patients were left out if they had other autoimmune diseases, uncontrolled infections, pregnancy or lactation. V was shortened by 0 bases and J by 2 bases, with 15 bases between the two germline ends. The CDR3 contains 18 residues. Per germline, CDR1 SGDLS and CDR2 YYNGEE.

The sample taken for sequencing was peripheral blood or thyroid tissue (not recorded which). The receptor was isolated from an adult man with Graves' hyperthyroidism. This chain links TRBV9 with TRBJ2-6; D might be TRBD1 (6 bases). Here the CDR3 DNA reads TGTGCCAGCAGCGTAGGTCACAGGGTCGGGCCTGGGGCCAACGTCCTGACTTTC. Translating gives CASSVGHRVGPGANVLTF.